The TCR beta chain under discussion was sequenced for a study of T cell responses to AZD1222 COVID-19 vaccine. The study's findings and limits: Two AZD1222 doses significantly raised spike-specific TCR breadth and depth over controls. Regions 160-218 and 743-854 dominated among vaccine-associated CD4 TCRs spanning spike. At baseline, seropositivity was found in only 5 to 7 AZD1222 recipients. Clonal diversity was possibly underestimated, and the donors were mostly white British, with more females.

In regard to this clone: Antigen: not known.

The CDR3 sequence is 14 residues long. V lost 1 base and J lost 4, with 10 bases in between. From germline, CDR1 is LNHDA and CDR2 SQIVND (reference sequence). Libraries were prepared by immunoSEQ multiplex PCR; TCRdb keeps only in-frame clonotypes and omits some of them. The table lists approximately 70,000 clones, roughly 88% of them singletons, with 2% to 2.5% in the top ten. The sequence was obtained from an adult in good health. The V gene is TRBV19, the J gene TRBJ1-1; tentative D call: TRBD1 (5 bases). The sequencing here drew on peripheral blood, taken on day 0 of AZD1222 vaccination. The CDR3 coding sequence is TGTGCCAGTAGTATAGGGGGGGATGGCACTGAAGCTTTCTTT. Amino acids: CASSIGGDGTEAFF.